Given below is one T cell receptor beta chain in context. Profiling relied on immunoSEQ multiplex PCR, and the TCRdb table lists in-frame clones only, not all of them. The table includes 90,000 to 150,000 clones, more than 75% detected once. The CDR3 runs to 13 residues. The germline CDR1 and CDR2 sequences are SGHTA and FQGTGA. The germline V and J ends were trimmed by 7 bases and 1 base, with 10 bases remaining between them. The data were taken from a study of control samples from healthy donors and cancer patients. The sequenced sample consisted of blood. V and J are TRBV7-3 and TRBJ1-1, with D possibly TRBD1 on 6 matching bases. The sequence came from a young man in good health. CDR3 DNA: TGTGCCAGCAAAGGACAGCCGAACACTGAAGCTTTCTTT. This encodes CASKGQPNTEAFF. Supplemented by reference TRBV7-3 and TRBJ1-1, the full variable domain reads GAGVSQTPSNKVTEKGKYVELRCDPISGHTALYWYRQSLGQGPEFLIYFQGTGAADDSGLPNDRFFAVRPEGSVSTLKIQRTERGDSAVYLCASKGQPNTEAFFGQGTRLTVV.